This entry features one T cell receptor (beta chain) sequence. Assay used: immunoSEQ multiplex PCR; TCRdb lists only in-frame clones, some missing. The sample consists of about 360,000 clones, roughly 88% of them appearing once. The data belong to a study of cytomegalovirus exposure and HLA in healthy donors. Germline V gene sequence: CDR1 SGHRS, CDR2 YFSETQ. CDR3 length: 17 residues. Trimming took 0 bases from V and 0 from J, leaving 16 bases between them. The sample consisted of PBMCs. V usage is TRBV5-1 and J usage is TRBJ2-7; possible D gene TRBD1, 7 bases. This TCR was recovered from a woman aged 18-29 years in good health and CMV-seronegative. The CDR3 DNA sequence: TGCGCCAGCAGCTTGGGGCGCGGGACAGACATCTCCTACGAGCAGTACTTC. Protein product: CASSLGRGTDISYEQYF. The full variable domain, completed using reference TRBV5-1 and TRBJ2-7, is KAGVTQTPRYLIKTRGQQVTLSCSPISGHRSVSWYQQTPGQGLQFLFEYFSETQRNKGNFPGRFSGRQFSNSRSEMNVSTLELGDSALYLCASSLGRGTDISYEQYFGPGTRLTVT.